This entry describes one TCR beta chain. The antigen remains unidentified. Axillary draining lymph nodes of breast cancer patients supplied the node samples. The germline V and J ends were trimmed by 0 bases and 7 bases, with 12 bases remaining between them. In germline, CDR1 is ENHRY, CDR2 SYGVKD. The CDR3 contains 15 residues. TCRdb analysed the multiplex PCR reads with MiXCR anew, one entry per CDR3 protein. This repertoire shows approximately 89,000 distinct CDR3 sequences, 25% to 35% found once; its top ten account for 7.5% to 10%. This sample was included in a study of breast tumors, draining lymph nodes, adjacent tissues. Study-level results: Luminal-like breast cancer showed significantly higher tumor–nontumor repertoire similarity than basal-like.

Specimen: axillary lymph node tissue. The sequence derives from a female donor with breast cancer. Some clones in this sample may be carry-over from other donors' samples. V usage is TRBV10-3 and J usage is TRBJ1-4, with D maybe TRBD1 (5 bases). This CDR3 is CAISESGGTREKLFF. Here the CDR3 DNA reads TGTGCCATCAGTGAGTCCGGAGGGACGCGTGAAAAACTGTTTTTT.